Included here is one T cell receptor beta chain sequence, with context. Its antigen is still unknown. These data belong to a study of post-analysis software for immune sequencing data. Study as a whole: Recorded disease courses covered relapsing-remitting, secondary progressive and progressive-relapsing multiple sclerosis. Some patients had no subtype annotation. Study conclusions and caveats: For normalized Chao1 diversity, multiple sclerosis patients scored significantly lower than controls did. Roughly 5 TRBV segments (TRBV5-6, TRBV5-1 and TRBV20-1 among them) occurred more frequently in patients than in controls.

The germline V gene has CDR1 SGHVS and CDR2 FNYEAQ. Trimming removed 4 bases at V and 0 bases at J, with 10 bases between. The CDR3 covers 16 residues. TCR beta cDNA libraries included unique molecular identifiers. One entry per CDR3 protein results from TCRdb running MiXCR on the PCR reads. The sample has hundreds of thousands of distinct CDR3 sequences; roughly 27% are singletons. Sequencing used blood. V usage is TRBV7-6 and J usage is TRBJ2-6, with unresolved D. This clonotype was sampled from a girl under 18 with multiple sclerosis. CDR3 sequence: CASSSEHRSGANVLTF. CDR3 bases: TGTGCCAGCAGCTCCGAGCACCGCTCTGGGGCCAACGTCCTGACTTTC.